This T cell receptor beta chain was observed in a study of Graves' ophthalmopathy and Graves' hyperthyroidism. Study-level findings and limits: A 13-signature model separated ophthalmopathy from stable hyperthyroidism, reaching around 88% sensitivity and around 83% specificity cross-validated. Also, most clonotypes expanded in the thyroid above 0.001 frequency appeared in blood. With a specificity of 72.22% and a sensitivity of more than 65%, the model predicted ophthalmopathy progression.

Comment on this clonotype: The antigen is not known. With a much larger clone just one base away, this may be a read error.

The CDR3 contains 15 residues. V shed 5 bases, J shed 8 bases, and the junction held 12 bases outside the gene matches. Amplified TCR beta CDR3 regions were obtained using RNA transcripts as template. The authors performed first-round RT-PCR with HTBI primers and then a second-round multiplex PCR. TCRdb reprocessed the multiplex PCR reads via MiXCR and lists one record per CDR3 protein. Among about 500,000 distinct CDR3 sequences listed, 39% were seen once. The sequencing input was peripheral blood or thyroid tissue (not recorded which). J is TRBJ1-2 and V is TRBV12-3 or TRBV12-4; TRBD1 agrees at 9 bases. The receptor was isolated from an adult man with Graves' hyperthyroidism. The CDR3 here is CASSPQDRGSGGYTF. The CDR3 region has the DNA TGTGCCAGCAGTCCCCAGGACAGGGGCTCGGGAGGCTACACCTTC.